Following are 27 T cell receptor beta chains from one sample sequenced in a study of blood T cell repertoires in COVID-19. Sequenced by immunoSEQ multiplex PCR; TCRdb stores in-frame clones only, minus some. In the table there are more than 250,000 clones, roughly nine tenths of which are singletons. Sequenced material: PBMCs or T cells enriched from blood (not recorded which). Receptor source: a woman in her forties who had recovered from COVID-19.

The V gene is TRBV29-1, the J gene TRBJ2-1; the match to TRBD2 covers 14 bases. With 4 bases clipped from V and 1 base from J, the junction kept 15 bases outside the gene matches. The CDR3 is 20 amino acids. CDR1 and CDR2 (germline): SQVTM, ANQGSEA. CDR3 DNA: TGCAGCGTTGCGGGGAGTGGACTAGCGGGAGGAAGGGGGTCCTACAATGAGCAGTTCTTC. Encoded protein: CSVAGSGLAGGRGSYNEQFF.

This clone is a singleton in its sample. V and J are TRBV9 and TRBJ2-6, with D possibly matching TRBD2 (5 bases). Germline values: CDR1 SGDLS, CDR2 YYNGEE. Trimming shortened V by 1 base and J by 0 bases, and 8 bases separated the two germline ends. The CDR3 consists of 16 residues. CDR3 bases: TGTGCCAGCAGCGTAACTAGTACCTCTGGGGCCAACGTCCTGACTTTC. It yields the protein CASSVTSTSGANVLTF.

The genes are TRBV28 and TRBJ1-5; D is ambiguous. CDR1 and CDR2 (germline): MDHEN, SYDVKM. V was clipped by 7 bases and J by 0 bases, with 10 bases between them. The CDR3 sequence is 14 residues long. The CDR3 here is CASKGGNSNQPQHF. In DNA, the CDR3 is TGTGCCAGCAAAGGAGGAAATAGCAATCAGCCCCAGCATTTT.

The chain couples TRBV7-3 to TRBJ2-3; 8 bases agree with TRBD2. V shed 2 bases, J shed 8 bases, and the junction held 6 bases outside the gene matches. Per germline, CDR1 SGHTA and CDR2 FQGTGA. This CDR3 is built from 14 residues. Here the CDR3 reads CASSLSPGTSTQYF. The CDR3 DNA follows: TGTGCCAGCAGCTTATCCCCGGGGACTAGTACGCAGTATTTT.

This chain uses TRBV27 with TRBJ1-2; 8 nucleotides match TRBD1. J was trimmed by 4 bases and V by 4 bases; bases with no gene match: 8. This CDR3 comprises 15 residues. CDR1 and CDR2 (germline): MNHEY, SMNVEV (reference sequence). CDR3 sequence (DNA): TGTGCCAGCAGTTCCCGGTACAGGGGGGGCTATGGCTACACCTTC. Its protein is CASSSRYRGGYGYTF.

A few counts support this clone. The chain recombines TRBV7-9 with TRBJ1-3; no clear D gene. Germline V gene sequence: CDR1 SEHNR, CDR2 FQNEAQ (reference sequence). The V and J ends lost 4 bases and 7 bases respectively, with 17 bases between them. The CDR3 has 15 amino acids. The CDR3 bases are TGTGCCAGCAGCTCCGATACGGGATCAATTAACACCATATATTTT. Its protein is CASSSDTGSINTIYF.

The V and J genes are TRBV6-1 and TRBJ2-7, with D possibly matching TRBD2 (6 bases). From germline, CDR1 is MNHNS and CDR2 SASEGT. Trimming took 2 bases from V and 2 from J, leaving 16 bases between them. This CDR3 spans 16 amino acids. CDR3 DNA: TGTGCCAGCAGTGAACCTCAGCGGGCAAGAGCCTACGAGCAGTACTTC. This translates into CASSEPQRARAYEQYF.

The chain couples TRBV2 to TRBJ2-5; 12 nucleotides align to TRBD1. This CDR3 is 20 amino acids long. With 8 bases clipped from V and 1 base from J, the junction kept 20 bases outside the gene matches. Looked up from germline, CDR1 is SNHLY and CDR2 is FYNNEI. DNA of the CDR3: TGTGCCAGCGGCGCCCCGATCGGGACAGGGGGCGTCGATTCCCAAGAGACCCAGTACTTC. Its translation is CASGAPIGTGGVDSQETQYF.

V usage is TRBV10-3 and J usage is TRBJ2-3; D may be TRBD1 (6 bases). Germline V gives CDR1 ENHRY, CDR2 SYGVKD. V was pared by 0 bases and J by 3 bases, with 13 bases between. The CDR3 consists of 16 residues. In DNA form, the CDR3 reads TGTGCCATCAGTGAGTCGATCGGGACAAAAACAGATACGCAGTATTTT. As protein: CAISESIGTKTDTQYF.

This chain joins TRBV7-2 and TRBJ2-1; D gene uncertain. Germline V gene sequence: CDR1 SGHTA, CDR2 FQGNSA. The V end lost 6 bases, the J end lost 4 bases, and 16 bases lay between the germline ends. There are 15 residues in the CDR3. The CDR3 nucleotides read TGTGCCAGCAGTTCATCTGGAGTACCATACAATGAGCAGTTCTTC. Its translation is CASSSSGVPYNEQFF. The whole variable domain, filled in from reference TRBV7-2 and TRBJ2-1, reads GAGVSQSPSNKVTEKGKDVELRCDPISGHTALYWYRQSLGQGLEFLIYFQGNSAPDKSGLPSDRFSAERTGGSVSTLTIQRTQQEDSAVYLCASSSSGVPYNEQFFGPGTRLTVL.

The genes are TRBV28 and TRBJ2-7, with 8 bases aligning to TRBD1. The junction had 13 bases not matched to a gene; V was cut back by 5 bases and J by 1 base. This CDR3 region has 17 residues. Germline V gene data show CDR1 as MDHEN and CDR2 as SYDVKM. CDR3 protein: CASSTLRATGDSYEQYF. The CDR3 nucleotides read TGTGCCAGCAGTACCCTAAGGGCGACAGGGGATTCCTACGAGCAGTACTTC.

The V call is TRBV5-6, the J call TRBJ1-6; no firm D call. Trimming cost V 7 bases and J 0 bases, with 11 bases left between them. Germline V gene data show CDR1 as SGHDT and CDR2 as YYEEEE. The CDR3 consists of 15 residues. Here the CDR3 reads CASAVRGSYNSPLHF. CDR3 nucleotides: TGTGCCAGCGCCGTCCGGGGCTCCTATAATTCACCCCTCCACTTT.

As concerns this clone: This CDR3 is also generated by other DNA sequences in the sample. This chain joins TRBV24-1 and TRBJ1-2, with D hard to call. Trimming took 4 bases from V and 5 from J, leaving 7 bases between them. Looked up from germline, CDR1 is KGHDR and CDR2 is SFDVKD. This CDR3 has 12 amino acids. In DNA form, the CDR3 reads TGTGCCACCAGTGACCCAGGTTATGGCTACACCTTC. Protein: CATSDPGYGYTF.

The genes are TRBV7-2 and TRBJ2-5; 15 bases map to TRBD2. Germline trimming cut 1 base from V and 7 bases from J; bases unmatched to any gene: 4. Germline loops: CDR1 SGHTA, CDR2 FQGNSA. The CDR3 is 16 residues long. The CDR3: CASSLGGLAGGGTQYF. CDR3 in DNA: TGTGCCAGCAGCTTAGGGGGACTAGCGGGAGGCGGGACCCAGTACTTC. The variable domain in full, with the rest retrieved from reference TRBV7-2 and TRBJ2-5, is GAGVSQSPSNKVTEKGKDVELRCDPISGHTALYWYRQSLGQGLEFLIYFQGNSAPDKSGLPSDRFSAERTGGSVSTLTIQRTQQEDSAVYLCASSLGGLAGGGTQYFGPGTRLLVL.

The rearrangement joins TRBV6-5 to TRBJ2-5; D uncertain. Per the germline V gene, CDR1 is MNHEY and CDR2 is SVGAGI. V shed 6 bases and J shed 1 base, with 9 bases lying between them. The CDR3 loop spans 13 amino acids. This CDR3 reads CASRPTVQETQYF. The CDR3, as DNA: TGTGCCAGCAGACCGACTGTCCAAGAGACCCAGTACTTC.

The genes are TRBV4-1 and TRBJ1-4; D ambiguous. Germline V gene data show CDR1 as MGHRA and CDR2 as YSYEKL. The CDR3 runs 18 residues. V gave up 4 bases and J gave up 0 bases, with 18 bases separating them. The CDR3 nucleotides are TGCGCCAGCAGCCGAACTGGCGGGAACTTCGCAACTAATGAAAAACTGTTTTTT. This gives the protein CASSRTGGNFATNEKLFF.

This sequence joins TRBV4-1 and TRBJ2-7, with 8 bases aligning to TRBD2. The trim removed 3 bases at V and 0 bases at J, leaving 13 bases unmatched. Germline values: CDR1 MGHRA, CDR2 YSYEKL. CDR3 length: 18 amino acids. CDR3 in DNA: TGCGCCAGCAGCCAGACCTCCCCACGGAGCGGGAGCTCCTACGAGCAGTACTTC. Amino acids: CASSQTSPRSGSSYEQYF.

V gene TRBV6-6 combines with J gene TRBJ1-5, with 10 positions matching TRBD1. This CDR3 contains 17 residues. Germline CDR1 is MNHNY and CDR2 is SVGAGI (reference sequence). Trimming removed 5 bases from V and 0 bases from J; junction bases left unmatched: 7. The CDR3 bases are TGTGCCAGCAGTCGGGACAGGGGAGGGATTAGCAATCAGCCCCAGCATTTT. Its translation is CASSRDRGGISNQPQHF.

CDR3 DNA: TGTGCCAGTAGTATAAGGTTAGCGGGAGACCCGGGGTATACGCAGTATTTT. Its protein is CASSIRLAGDPGYTQYF. This chain uses TRBV19 with TRBJ2-3; 9 positions match TRBD2. The CDR3 sequence is 17 residues long. V dropped 2 bases and J dropped 7; count of bases not matched to a gene: 13. The germline V gene has CDR1 LNHDA and CDR2 SQIVND (reference sequence).

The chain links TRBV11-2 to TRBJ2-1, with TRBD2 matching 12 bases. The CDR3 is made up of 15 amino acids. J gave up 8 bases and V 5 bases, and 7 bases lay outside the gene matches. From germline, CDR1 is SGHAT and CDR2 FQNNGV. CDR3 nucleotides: TGTGCCAGCAGCAAGCTAGCGGGAGGGCGGGATGAGCAGTTCTTC. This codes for CASSKLAGGRDEQFF.

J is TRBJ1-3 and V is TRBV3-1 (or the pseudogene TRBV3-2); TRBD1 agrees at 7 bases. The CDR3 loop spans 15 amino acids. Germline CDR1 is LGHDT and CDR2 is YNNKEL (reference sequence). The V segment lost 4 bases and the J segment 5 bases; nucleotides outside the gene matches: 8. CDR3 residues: CASSRGTASRNTIYF. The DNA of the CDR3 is TGTGCCAGCAGCCGGGGGACAGCCAGTCGAAACACCATATATTTT.

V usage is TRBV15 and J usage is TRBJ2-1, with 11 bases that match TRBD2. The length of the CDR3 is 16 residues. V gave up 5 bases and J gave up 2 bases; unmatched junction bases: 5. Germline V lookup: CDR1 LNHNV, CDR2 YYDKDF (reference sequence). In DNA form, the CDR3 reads TGTGCCACCAGCCCAACTAGCGGGAGTGCCTACAATGAGCAGTTCTTC. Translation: CATSPTSGSAYNEQFF.

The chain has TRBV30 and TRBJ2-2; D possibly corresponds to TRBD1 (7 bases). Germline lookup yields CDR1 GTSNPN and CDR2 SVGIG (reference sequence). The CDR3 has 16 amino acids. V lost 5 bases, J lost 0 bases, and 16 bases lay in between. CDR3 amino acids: CAWGTGQGANTGELFF. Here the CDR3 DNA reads TGTGCCTGGGGGACTGGGCAGGGGGCGAACACCGGGGAGCTGTTTTTT.

In DNA form, the CDR3 reads TGTGCCAGCAGCCAAAAAGCCGGGAGCGGGACAACAGATACGCAGTATTTT. Its protein product is CASSQKAGSGTTDTQYF. The V gene is TRBV4-2, the J gene TRBJ2-3; a possible D gene is TRBD2 (7 bases). V lost 2 bases and J lost 3, with 18 bases in between. Germline CDR1 LGHNA, CDR2 YNFKEQ. This CDR3 is built from 17 residues.

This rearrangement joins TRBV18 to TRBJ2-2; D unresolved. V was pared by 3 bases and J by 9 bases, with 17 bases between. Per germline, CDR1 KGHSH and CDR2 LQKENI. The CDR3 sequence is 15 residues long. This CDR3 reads CASSPSSGGPRELFF. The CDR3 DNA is TGTGCCAGCTCACCGTCCTCCGGCGGCCCCCGGGAGCTGTTTTTT.

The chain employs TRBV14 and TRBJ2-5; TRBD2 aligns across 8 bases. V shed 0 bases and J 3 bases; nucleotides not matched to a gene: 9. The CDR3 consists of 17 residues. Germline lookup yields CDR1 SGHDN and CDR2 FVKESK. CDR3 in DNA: TGTGCCAGCAGCCAAGACCCAAGGACTAGCAGAAAAGAGACCCAGTACTTC. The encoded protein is CASSQDPRTSRKETQYF. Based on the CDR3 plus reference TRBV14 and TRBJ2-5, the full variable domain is EAGVTQFPSHSVIEKGQTVTLRCDPISGHDNLYWYRRVMGKEIKFLLHFVKESKQDESGMPNNRFLAERTGGTYSTLKVQPAELEDSGVYFCASSQDPRTSRKETQYFGPGTRLLVL.

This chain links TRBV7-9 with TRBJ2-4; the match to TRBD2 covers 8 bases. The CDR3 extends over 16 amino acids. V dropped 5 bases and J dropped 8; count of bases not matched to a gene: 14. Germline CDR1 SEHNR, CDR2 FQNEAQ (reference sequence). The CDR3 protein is CASSPTAGALRDIQYF. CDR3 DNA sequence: TGTGCCAGCAGCCCCACAGCGGGAGCGCTGCGAGACATTCAGTACTTC.